Below, 27 T cell receptor beta chains from the same sample are listed, as sequenced in a study of CD8+ T cells in alopecia areata. Treatment in this sample: oral pan-JAK inhibitor, 5-10 mg twice daily. Both peripheral blood and punch biopsies of lesional scalp skin were obtained from patients who had alopecia areata. cDNA prepared by RNA extraction and subsequent reverse transcription served as the template for sequencing. Some clones are missing from TCRdb's copy, which holds only in-frame ones; the method was immunoSEQ multiplex PCR. The top ten hold around 9.4% of the sample, which has about 5,800 clones, around 65% seen once. The sample consisted of skin, taken between weeks 30 and 35, from a patient treated with tofacitinib. These receptors were taken from a human donor with alopecia areata.

The V and J genes are TRBV7-9 and TRBJ1-1; tentative D call: TRBD1 (5 bases). Germline CDR1 and CDR2: SEHNR and FQNEAQ (reference sequence). V dropped 5 bases and J dropped 4 bases, with 14 bases sitting between them. The CDR3 is made up of 14 amino acids. The CDR3 region is CASSRGMGGTEAFF. The CDR3 DNA sequence: TGTGCCAGCAGCCGAGGAATGGGGGGCACTGAAGCTTTCTTT.

This rearrangement joins TRBV14 to TRBJ1-1; weak D call: TRBD1 (6 bases). This CDR3 has 16 amino acids. Germline V CDR1 and CDR2: SGHDN, FVKESK. Trimming took off 1 base at V and 7 bases at J, with 19 bases between the two ends. CDR3 coding DNA: TGTGCCAGCAGCCAAGTGTATGCGGGGGGCAGGAGTGAAGCTTTCTTT. Translated, it gives CASSQVYAGGRSEAFF. The whole variable domain, filled in from reference TRBV14 and TRBJ1-1, reads EAGVTQFPSHSVIEKGQTVTLRCDPISGHDNLYWYRRVMGKEIKFLLHFVKESKQDESGMPNNRFLAERTGGTYSTLKVQPAELEDSGVYFCASSQVYAGGRSEAFFGQGTRLTVV.

Only a few counts were recorded for this clone. The rearrangement joins TRBV14 to TRBJ2-7; the match to TRBD2 covers 10 bases. Germline CDR1 reads SGHDN; CDR2 reads FVKESK. The CDR3 length is 15 residues. V shed 4 bases, J shed 5 bases, and the junction held 8 bases outside the gene matches. CDR3 amino acids: CASSPQREGLHEQYF. CDR3 DNA sequence: TGTGCCAGCAGCCCCCAGCGGGAGGGCCTCCACGAGCAGTACTTC. The full variable domain, its missing parts supplied by reference TRBV14 and TRBJ2-7, is EAGVTQFPSHSVIEKGQTVTLRCDPISGHDNLYWYRRVMGKEIKFLLHFVKESKQDESGMPNNRFLAERTGGTYSTLKVQPAELEDSGVYFCASSPQREGLHEQYFGPGTRLTVT.

This clone is classed as large. This chain uses TRBV5-6 with TRBJ2-7, with D possibly TRBD2 on 5 matching bases. The CDR3 runs to 14 residues. Germline loops: CDR1 SGHDT, CDR2 YYEEEE. Between the trimmed V and J ends, which lost 4 bases and 3 bases, there was a span of 14 bases. The DNA of the CDR3 is TGTGCCAGCAGCCCGATCGGGGTCATCTACGAGCAGTACTTC. It specifies CASSPIGVIYEQYF.

This chain links TRBV20-1 with TRBJ2-3, with TRBD2 identical over 9 bases. The CDR3 is 11 residues long. Germline V CDR1 and CDR2: DFQATT, SNEGSKA (reference sequence). The CDR3 nucleotides read TGCAGGGCGGGGGGGCCGGACGTGCAGTATTTT. It encodes CRAGGPDVQYF.

The chain employs TRBV18 and TRBJ1-3, with D possibly being TRBD1 (5 bases). V was shortened by 3 bases and J by 0 bases, with 15 bases between the two germline ends. CDR1 is KGHSH and CDR2 is LQKENI in the germline V gene. The CDR3 has 17 residues. Here the CDR3 DNA reads TGTGCCAGCTCACCGGTAGGGCAGGGCCGCTCTGGAAACACCATATATTTT. Protein sequence: CASSPVGQGRSGNTIYF.

The V call is TRBV5-1, the J call TRBJ2-5; TRBD1 or TRBD2 may be the D gene (5 bases each). Trimming cost V 2 bases and J 4 bases, with 15 bases left between them. The germline gives CDR1 SGHRS, CDR2 YFSETQ. The CDR3 sequence is 15 residues long. The CDR3 DNA is TGCGCCAGCAGCTTCTCGACTCGAGGGGTAGAGACCCAGTACTTC. This gives the protein CASSFSTRGVETQYF.

This clone was counted a few times. The chain has TRBV7-8 and TRBJ2-7; the D is unclear. Germline V CDR1 and CDR2: SGHVS, FQNEAQ. The CDR3 totals 16 residues. Trimming cost V 5 bases and J 4 bases, with 21 bases left between them. The CDR3 region has the DNA TGTGCCAGCAGCACACAATTGTCTAGAAACAATTACGAGCAGTACTTC. As protein: CASSTQLSRNNYEQYF.

This clone has a handful of counts. The chain has TRBV29-1 and TRBJ1-1; D is undetermined. Trimming took 6 bases from V and 10 from J, leaving 18 bases between them. The CDR3 consists of 12 residues. Germline CDR1 is SQVTM and CDR2 is ANQGSEA. DNA for the CDR3: TGCAGCGTGGTGACTCTCGACGAAGGAGCTTTCTTT. Residues: CSVVTLDEGAFF.

V usage is TRBV25-1 and J usage is TRBJ2-1, with 8 bases aligning to TRBD2. The CDR3 contains 14 residues. V shed 4 bases, J shed 4 bases, and the junction held 3 bases outside the gene matches. The V gene's germline CDR1 is MGHDK and CDR2 SYGVNS. CDR3 region: CASSGLANYNEQFF. The CDR3 DNA follows: TGTGCCAGCAGTGGACTAGCGAATTACAATGAGCAGTTCTTC.

The chain joins TRBV6-5 to TRBJ2-6, with unresolved D. The ends were cut back, 6 bases at V and 1 base at J, with 7 bases in the middle. CDR1 MNHEY and CDR2 SVGAGI come from the germline V gene. The CDR3 has 14 residues. For the CDR3, the DNA is TGTGCCAGCAGGGGGTCATCTGGGGCCAACGTCCTGACTTTC. This encodes CASRGSSGANVLTF.

The chain combines TRBV5-6 with TRBJ2-2, with TRBD2 identical over 8 bases. The germline CDR1 and CDR2 sequences are SGHDT and YYEEEE. Trimming took 2 bases from V and 4 from J; bases not matched to a gene: 4. CDR3 length: 15 residues. This CDR3 is CASSFYGRGTGELFF. CDR3 DNA sequence: TGTGCCAGCAGCTTTTACGGGAGGGGCACCGGGGAGCTGTTTTTT.

The chain has TRBV4-1 and TRBJ2-1; the D gene is possibly TRBD2 (5 bases). CDR1 is MGHRA, CDR2 YSYEKL, per germline. The CDR3 sequence is 16 residues long. V was pared by 2 bases and J by 0 bases, with 11 bases between. The CDR3 loop is CASSQLDLLSYNEQFF. In nucleotides, the CDR3 is TGCGCCAGCAGCCAACTGGACTTACTCTCCTACAATGAGCAGTTCTTC.

The chain has TRBV19 and TRBJ2-2, with D unresolved. CDR1 and CDR2 (germline): LNHDA, SQIVND (reference sequence). The V gene lost 3 bases and the J gene lost 3 bases, with 8 bases spanning the gap. This CDR3 has 14 amino acids. In nucleotides, the CDR3 is TGTGCCAGTAGTATTAACCTGTACACCGGGGAGCTGTTTTTT. Its translation is CASSINLYTGELFF.

The rearrangement uses TRBV7-9 and TRBJ2-5; D not resolved. This CDR3 has 13 amino acids. Germline V gene lookup returns CDR1 SEHNR and CDR2 FQNEAQ (reference sequence). V was trimmed by 6 bases and J by 6 bases, leaving 14 bases between them. The DNA of the CDR3 is TGTGCCAGCAGGCGCCCGGTAGAGAAGACCCAGTACTTC. Protein sequence: CASRRPVEKTQYF.

This sequence joins TRBV29-1 and TRBJ1-4; D is uncertain. This CDR3 is 11 amino acids long. V lost 4 bases and J 4 bases, leaving 4 bases between the germline ends. Germline V gene data show CDR1 as SQVTM and CDR2 as ANQGSEA. The CDR3 nucleotides are TGCAGCGTTGCGGATAATGAAAAACTGTTTTTT. It encodes CSVADNEKLFF.

The rearrangement joins TRBV15 to TRBJ1-1; D perhaps matches TRBD1 (5 bases). The CDR3 loop spans 14 amino acids. In germline, CDR1 is LNHNV, CDR2 YYDKDF (reference sequence). V lost 4 bases to trimming and J lost 6 bases, with 15 bases between them. CDR3 nucleotides: TGTGCCACCAGCAATGTAGGGCGGGACGCTGAAGCTTTCTTT. Its translation: CATSNVGRDAEAFF.

This clone appeared a few times. The chain couples TRBV4-2 to TRBJ1-2, with D possibly being TRBD1 (6 bases). This CDR3 comprises 16 residues. V lost 0 bases and J lost 6, with 17 bases in between. The V gene's germline CDR1 is LGHNA and CDR2 YNFKEQ. As DNA, the CDR3 is TGTGCCAGCAGCCAAGAGGTTACAGGGCGAAAGCATGGCTACACCTTC. Translated: CASSQEVTGRKHGYTF.

V gene TRBV19 combines with J gene TRBJ1-5, with D maybe TRBD1 (5 bases). From germline, CDR1 is LNHDA and CDR2 SQIVND (reference sequence). The CDR3 length is 13 residues. Between the trimmed V and J ends, which lost 7 bases and 1 base, there was a span of 8 bases. The CDR3 nucleotides read TGTGCCAGTATGGGGCTAAGCAATCAGCCCCAGCATTTT. Translated, it gives CASMGLSNQPQHF.

The rearrangement links TRBV7-2 to TRBJ1-1; 9 bases align to TRBD1. After removal of 5 bases from V and 5 bases from J, the junction contained 21 bases not matched to a gene. The CDR3 is 19 amino acids. The germline CDR1 and CDR2 sequences are SGHTA and FQGNSA. CDR3 coding DNA: TGTGCCAGCAGCCCGCATATTTCCGGGACAGGGAGTTTGCGGACTGAAGCTTTCTTT. It encodes CASSPHISGTGSLRTEAFF. Filled out from reference TRBV7-2 and TRBJ1-1, the complete variable domain reads GAGVSQSPSNKVTEKGKDVELRCDPISGHTALYWYRQSLGQGLEFLIYFQGNSAPDKSGLPSDRFSAERTGGSVSTLTIQRTQQEDSAVYLCASSPHISGTGSLRTEAFFGQGTRLTVV.

This clone turned up a few times. The rearrangement links TRBV7-9 to TRBJ2-3; TRBD2 matches 7 bases. V trimming: 8 bases; J trimming: 6 bases; junction bases outside the gene matches: 2. The CDR3 loop spans 11 amino acids. Germline V gene sequence: CDR1 SEHNR, CDR2 FQNEAQ (reference sequence). CDR3 nucleotides: TGTGCCAGCTCGGGGGGTGATACGCAGTATTTT. Amino acid sequence: CASSGGDTQYF.

The chain links TRBV19 to TRBJ1-2; 10 bases are a match to TRBD1. V shed 6 bases, J shed 6 bases, and the junction held 7 bases outside the gene matches. The germline gives CDR1 LNHDA, CDR2 SQIVND (reference sequence). This CDR3 region has 14 residues. The CDR3 coding sequence is TGTGCCAGTAGGGGACAGGGGTTTTTTCATGGCTACACCTTC. The encoded protein is CASRGQGFFHGYTF.

The V and J genes are TRBV18 and TRBJ2-7; TRBD2 matches 7 bases. Germline CDR1 and CDR2: KGHSH and LQKENI. The CDR3 is made up of 14 amino acids. In nucleotides, the CDR3 is TGTGAGAAACCGGGCGGGGGAGCCTCCTACGAGCAGTACTTC. Amino acid sequence: CEKPGGGASYEQYF.

This clone has more than one count but fewer than ten. The chain links TRBV25-1 to TRBJ2-3, with 11 bases matching TRBD1. Germline CDR1 reads MGHDK; CDR2 reads SYGVNS. J gave up 4 bases and V 0 bases, and 3 bases lay outside the gene matches. This CDR3 contains 16 residues. CDR3 nucleotides: TGTGCCAGCAGTGAATATAAGGGACAGGGGGCAGATACGCAGTATTTT. This translates into CASSEYKGQGADTQYF. Full variable domain (outside the CDR3, taken from reference TRBV25-1 and TRBJ2-3): EADIYQTPRYLVIGTGKKITLECSQTMGHDKMYWYQQDPGMELHLIHYSYGVNSTEKGDLSSESTVSRIRTEHFPLTLESARPSHTSQYLCASSEYKGQGADTQYFGPGTRLTVL.

The chain couples TRBV2 to TRBJ2-3, with D unclear. The CDR3 length is 14 residues. The V end lost 9 bases, the J end lost 0 bases, and 13 bases lay between the germline ends. Germline V gene sequence: CDR1 SNHLY, CDR2 FYNNEI. The CDR3 region has the DNA TGTGCCAGTAGCACAGATTATAGCACAGATACGCAGTATTTT. Its translation: CASSTDYSTDTQYF.

This clone appeared a single time. The chain links TRBV19 to TRBJ1-2; perhaps TRBD1 as D (5 bases). The V gene's germline CDR1 is LNHDA and CDR2 SQIVND (reference sequence). This CDR3 comprises 15 residues. The V end was cut by 3 bases, the J end by 4 bases, with 15 bases between. CDR3 in amino acids: CASSILDTGIYGYTF. The CDR3 DNA follows: TGTGCCAGTAGTATTTTGGACACCGGTATCTATGGCTACACCTTC.

This clone was observed a few times. This chain uses TRBV7-3 with TRBJ2-1; no definite D call. Trimming shortened V by 4 bases and J by 0 bases, and 13 bases separated the two germline ends. Germline values: CDR1 SGHTA, CDR2 FQGTGA. The length of the CDR3 is 16 residues. In nucleotides, the CDR3 is TGTGCCAGCAGCTGGTCGGGCAGGAGCTCCTACAATGAGCAGTTCTTC. Amino acid sequence: CASSWSGRSSYNEQFF.